This entry describes one T cell receptor beta chain. No antigen is known for it. Germline V CDR1 and CDR2: MNHNY, SVGAGI (reference sequence). The length of the CDR3 is 12 residues. Trimming took 8 bases from V and 9 from J; bases not matched to a gene: 9. The data stem from a study of T cells in tuberculosis. Across the whole study: Sequenced TCRs come from CD1B-GMM tetramer-binding T cells. Samples predate treatment or fall within its first 7 days.

The table came from immunoSEQ multiplex PCR; TCRdb's copy has only in-frame clones and leaves some out. The profile covers about 30,000 clones, with around 93% appearing a single time and about 2.4% taken by the ten largest. Time point given: new active TB diagnosis, blood taken before or within 7 days of starting treatment. HIV-seronegative South African adults aged 18 years or older had newly diagnosed active tuberculosis. The study, taken as a whole, reports: Using the GMM-specific repertoire gave around 90% accuracy versus approximately 70% with motifs.

The chain employs TRBV6-6 and TRBJ2-5; 7 positions agree with TRBD2. Material: PBMCs, obtained at tuberculosis diagnosis. The clonotype originates from an adult with tuberculosis. The CDR3 loop reads CASVQEGGAQYF. CDR3 coding DNA: TGTGCCAGCGTCCAGGAGGGAGGGGCCCAGTACTTC.